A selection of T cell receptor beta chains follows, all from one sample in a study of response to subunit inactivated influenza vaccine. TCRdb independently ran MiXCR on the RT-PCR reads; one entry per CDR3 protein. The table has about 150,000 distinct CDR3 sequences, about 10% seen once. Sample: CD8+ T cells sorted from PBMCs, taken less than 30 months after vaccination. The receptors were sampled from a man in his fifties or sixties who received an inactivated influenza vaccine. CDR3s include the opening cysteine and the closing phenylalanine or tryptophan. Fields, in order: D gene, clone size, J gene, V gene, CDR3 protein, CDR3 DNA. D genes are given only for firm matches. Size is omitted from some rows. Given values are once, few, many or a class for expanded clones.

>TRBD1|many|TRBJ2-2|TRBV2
CASSEEQGQNTGELFF
TGTGCCAGCAGTGAAGAACAGGGGCAGAACACCGGGGAGCTGTTTTTT
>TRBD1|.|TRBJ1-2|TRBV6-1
CASRTWLSGGAYYGYTF
TGTGCCAGCAGGACGTGGTTATCAGGGGGCGCTTACTATGGCTACACCTTC
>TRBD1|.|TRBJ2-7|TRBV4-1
CASSQAGTGSYEQYF
TGCGCCAGCAGCCAAGCTGGGACAGGATCCTACGAGCAGTACTTC
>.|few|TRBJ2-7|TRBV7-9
CASSSGTRYEQYF
TGTGCCAGCAGCTCGGGGACAAGATACGAGCAGTACTTC
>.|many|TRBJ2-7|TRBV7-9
CASSSRTAYEQYF
TGTGCCAGCAGTTCCCGGACAGCCTACGAGCAGTACTTC
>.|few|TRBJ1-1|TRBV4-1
CASSGTTRGFRTRPRAFF
TGCGCCAGCAGCGGGACCACCAGGGGATTCCGAACTCGGCCAAGGGCTTTCTTT
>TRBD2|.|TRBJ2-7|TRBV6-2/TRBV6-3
CASSYSMYPAGGDSYEQYF
TGTGCCAGCAGTTACTCGATGTATCCAGCGGGAGGGGATAGTTACGAGCAGTACTTC
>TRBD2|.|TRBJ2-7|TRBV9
CASSVAGGDSYEQYF
TGTGCCAGCAGCGTAGCGGGGGGGGACTCCTACGAGCAGTACTTC
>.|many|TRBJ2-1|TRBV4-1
CASSQGNEQFF
TGCGCCAGCAGCCAAGGTAATGAGCAGTTCTTC
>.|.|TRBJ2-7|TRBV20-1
CSARDRDLSYEQYF
TGCAGTGCTAGAGATAGGGACCTCTCCTACGAGCAGTACTTC
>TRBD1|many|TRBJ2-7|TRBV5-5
CASSLRTGAREQYF
TGTGCCAGCAGCTTGCGGACAGGGGCGCGGGAGCAGTACTTC
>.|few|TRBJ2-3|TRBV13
CASSLSQDTQYF
TGTGCCAGCAGCTTATCTCAGGATACGCAGTATTTT
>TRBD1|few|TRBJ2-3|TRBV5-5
CASSFEGTGGTDTQYF
TGTGCCAGCAGCTTCGAAGGGACAGGGGGAACAGATACGCAGTATTTT
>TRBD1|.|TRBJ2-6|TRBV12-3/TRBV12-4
CAFCPIPGQGYGANVLTF
TGTGCCTTCTGTCCCATACCGGGACAGGGTTACGGGGCCAACGTCCTGACTTTC
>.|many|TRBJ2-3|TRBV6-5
CASKISDTQYF
TGTGCCAGCAAAATCAGTGATACGCAGTATTTT
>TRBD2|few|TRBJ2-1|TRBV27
CASSLMASGSLVGSYNEQFF
TGTGCCAGCAGTTTGATGGCTAGCGGGAGTTTAGTGGGTTCCTACAATGAGCAGTTCTTC
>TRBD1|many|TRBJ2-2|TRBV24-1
CATSDLPDRLDTGELFF
TGTGCCACCAGTGATTTGCCGGACAGGTTGGACACCGGGGAGCTGTTTTTT
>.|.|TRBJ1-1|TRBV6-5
CASSSVARDLNTEAFF
TGTGCCAGCAGTTCGGTCGCCAGGGACCTGAACACTGAAGCTTTCTTT
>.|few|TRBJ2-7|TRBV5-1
CASSLEGWDEQYF
TGCGCCAGCAGCTTGGAGGGCTGGGACGAGCAGTACTTC
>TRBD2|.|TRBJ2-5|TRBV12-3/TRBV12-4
CARGSTRGGAQDQYF
TGTGCCAGAGGCTCAACCCGGGGGGGGGCCCAGGACCAGTACTTC
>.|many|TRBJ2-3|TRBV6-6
CASSYDTDTQYF
TGTGCCAGCAGTTACGACACAGATACGCAGTATTTT
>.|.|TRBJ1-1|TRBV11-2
CASSYLAPNPGLKNTEAFF
TGTGCCAGCAGCTATCTGGCTCCCAATCCGGGACTCAAAAACACTGAAGCTTTCTTT
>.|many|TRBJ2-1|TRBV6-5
CASNPPEDEQFF
TGTGCCAGCAACCCGCCAGAGGATGAGCAGTTCTTC
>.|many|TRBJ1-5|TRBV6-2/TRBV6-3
CASSYARDGQPQHF
TGTGCCAGCAGTTATGCCAGGGACGGTCAGCCCCAGCATTTT
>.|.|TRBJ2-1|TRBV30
CAWSFGIYNEQFF
TGTGCCTGGAGTTTTGGCATCTACAATGAGCAGTTCTTC
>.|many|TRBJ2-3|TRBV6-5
CASSYAGTDTQYF
TGTGCCAGCAGTTACGCAGGAACAGATACGCAGTATTTT
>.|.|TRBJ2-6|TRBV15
CATLAVKGANVLTF
TGTGCCACCTTAGCGGTTAAAGGGGCCAACGTCCTGACTTTC
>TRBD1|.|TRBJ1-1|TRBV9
CASSATPGQGPNTEAFF
TGTGCCAGCAGCGCCACTCCGGGACAGGGACCGAACACTGAAGCTTTCTTT
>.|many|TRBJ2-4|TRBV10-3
CAISGGEGQNIQYF
TGTGCCATCAGTGGCGGGGAAGGTCAAAACATTCAGTACTTC
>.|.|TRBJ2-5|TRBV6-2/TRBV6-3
CASSRLKLPETQYF
TGTGCCAGCAGTCGCCTTAAACTACCGGAGACCCAGTACTTC
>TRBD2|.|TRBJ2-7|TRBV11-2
CASSFRGTSGEKSDFYEQYF
TGTGCCAGCAGCTTCCGAGGGACTAGCGGGGAGAAAAGCGATTTCTACGAGCAGTACTTC
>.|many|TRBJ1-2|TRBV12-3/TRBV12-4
CASSLGSANYGYTF
TGTGCCAGCAGTTTGGGCTCAGCTAACTATGGCTACACCTTC
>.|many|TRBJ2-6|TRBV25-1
CASSATGANVLTF
TGTGCCAGCAGTGCAACGGGGGCCAACGTCCTGACTTTC
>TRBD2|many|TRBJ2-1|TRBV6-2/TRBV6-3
CASSYSGNPYNEQFF
TGTGCCAGCAGCTATAGCGGGAACCCCTACAATGAGCAGTTCTTC
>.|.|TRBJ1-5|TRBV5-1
CASSLTGYSNQPQHF
TGCGCCAGCAGCTTAACAGGGTATAGCAATCAGCCCCAGCATTTT
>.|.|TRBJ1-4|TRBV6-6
CASRRSREEKLFF
TGTGCCAGCAGAAGATCAAGGGAGGAAAAACTGTTTTTT
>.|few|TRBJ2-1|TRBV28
CASSLLAEIIYNEQFF
TGTGCCAGCAGTTTATTGGCGGAGATTATTTACAATGAGCAGTTCTTC